This T cell receptor (beta chain) was recovered during a study of human T cells and chemical hapten exposure. TCRdb re-called the RACE reads through MiXCR, storing one row per CDR3 protein. The sample shows roughly 100,000 distinct CDR3 sequences, over 7.5% of them seen only once. Time point defined: patch test 2, 6 weeks after DPC sensitization. Treatment in this sample: therapeutic diphenylcyclopropenone sensitization with weekly scalp DPC. Trimming removed 6 bases from V and 4 bases from J; junction bases left unmatched: 3. The CDR3 length is 14 residues. Here the sequenced sample was whole blood, taken in connection with sensitization to the hapten diphenylcyclopropenone (DPC). The rearrangement uses TRBV12-3 or TRBV12-4 and TRBJ2-3; TRBD2 matches 11 bases. The TCR sequence derives from a woman aged 35 to 49 with alopecia areata. Some clones in this sample may be carry-over from other donors' samples. The DNA for the CDR3 is TGTGCCAGCAGAACTAGCGGGAGTCCAGATACGCAGTATTTT. It is translated as CASRTSGSPDTQYF.